This T cell receptor beta chain came from a study of T-cell memory formation after mild COVID-19. Study-level results: The study found balanced CD4/CD8 in clones contracting day 15 to 85 and a CD4+ lean in later expanders. Prior to infection, memory already included some responding clones, suggesting cross-reactive memory joined. Those CD4+ clones that contracted were mainly in CM and EM (CD8+ ones in EMRA).

The CDR3 is 10 amino acids. 5'RACE primed from the constant segment yielded TCR alpha and TCR beta cDNA libraries bearing sample barcodes and UMIs. TCRdb passed the 5' RACE reads through MiXCR, listing each CDR3 protein once. Of under 450,000 distinct CDR3 sequences listed, 23% were seen once; the top ten hold around 13%. A note on this clonotype: As yet, its antigen is unknown.

Source material: PBMCs or a T cell subset sorted from them (not recorded which). This receptor was obtained from an adult woman who had mild COVID-19 (a few samples of this study predate the infection). Cell type and time point are not known. The chain recombines TRBV12-1 with TRBJ2-2. TRBV12-1 is classified as a pseudogene. The chain's CDR3 is CASPRGELFF. CDR3 nucleotides: TGTGCCAGCCCCCGCGGGGAGCTGTTTTTT.